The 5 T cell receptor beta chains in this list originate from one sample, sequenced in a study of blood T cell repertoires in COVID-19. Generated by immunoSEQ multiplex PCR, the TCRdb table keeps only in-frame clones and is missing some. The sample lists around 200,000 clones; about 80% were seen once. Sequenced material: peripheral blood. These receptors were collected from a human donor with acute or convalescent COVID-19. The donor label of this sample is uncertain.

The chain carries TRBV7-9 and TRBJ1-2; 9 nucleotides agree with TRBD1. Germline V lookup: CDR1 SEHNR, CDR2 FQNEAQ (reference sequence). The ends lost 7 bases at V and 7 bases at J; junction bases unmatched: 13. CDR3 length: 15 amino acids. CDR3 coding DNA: TGTGCCAGCACTTCTTCGACAGGGGGTAGCAGTGGCTACACCTTC. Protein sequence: CASTSSTGGSSGYTF.

CDR3 in amino acids: CAWSAGDRSSYNSPLHF. As DNA, the CDR3 is TGTGCCTGGAGTGCGGGGGACAGAAGCTCCTATAATTCACCCCTCCACTTT. The J gene is TRBJ1-6, the V gene TRBV30; 7 nucleotides align to TRBD1. V trimming: 1 base; J trimming: 0 bases; junction bases outside the gene matches: 6. Germline V lookup: CDR1 GTSNPN, CDR2 SVGIG (reference sequence). This CDR3 has 17 residues.

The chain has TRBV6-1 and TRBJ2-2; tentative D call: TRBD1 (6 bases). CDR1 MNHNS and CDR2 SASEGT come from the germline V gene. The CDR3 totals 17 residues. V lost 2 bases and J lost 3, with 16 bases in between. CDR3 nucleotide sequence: TGTGCCAGCAGTGAACTCGTCGGGACACTATACACCGGGGAGCTGTTTTTT. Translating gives CASSELVGTLYTGELFF.

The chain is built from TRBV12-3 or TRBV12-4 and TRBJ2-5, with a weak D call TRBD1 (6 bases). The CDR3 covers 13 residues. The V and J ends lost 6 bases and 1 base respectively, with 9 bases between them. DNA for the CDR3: TGTGCCAGCAGGCTAGGGGGCCAAGAGACCCAGTACTTC. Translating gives CASRLGGQETQYF.

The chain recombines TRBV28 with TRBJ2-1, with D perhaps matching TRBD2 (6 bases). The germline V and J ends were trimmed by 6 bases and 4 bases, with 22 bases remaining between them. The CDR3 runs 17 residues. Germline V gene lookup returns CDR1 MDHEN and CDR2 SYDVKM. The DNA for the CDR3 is TGTGCCAGCAGCAATAGCCCCGGGACTGGGATATACAATGAGCAGTTCTTC. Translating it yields CASSNSPGTGIYNEQFF.